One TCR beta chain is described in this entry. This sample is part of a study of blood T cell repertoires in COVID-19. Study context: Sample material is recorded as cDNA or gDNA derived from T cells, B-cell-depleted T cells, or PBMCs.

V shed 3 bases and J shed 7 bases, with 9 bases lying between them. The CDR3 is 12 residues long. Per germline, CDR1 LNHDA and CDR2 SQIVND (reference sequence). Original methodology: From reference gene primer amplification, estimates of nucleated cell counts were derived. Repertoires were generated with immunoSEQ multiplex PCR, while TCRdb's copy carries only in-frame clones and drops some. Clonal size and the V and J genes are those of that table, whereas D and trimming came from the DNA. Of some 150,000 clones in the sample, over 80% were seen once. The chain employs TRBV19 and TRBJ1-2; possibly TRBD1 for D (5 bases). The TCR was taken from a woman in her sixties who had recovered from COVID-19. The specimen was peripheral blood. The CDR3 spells CASSIQGGGYTF. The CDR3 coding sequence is TGTGCCAGTAGTATCCAGGGCGGTGGCTACACCTTC.